Following are 30 T cell receptor beta chains from one sample sequenced in a study of blood T cells in healthy people across ages. Next came a second PCR, run for about 6 to 11 cycles, which used a sample-barcoded 5' primer along with a J-beta primer mix. TCRdb processed the 5' RACE reads anew with MiXCR; each CDR3 protein has one entry. This table holds about 1,500,000 distinct CDR3 sequences, roughly 27% found once. The sample taken for sequencing was blood. The receptors come from a woman in her twenties or thirties in good health.

A few counts support this clonotype. This chain connects TRBV5-6 to TRBJ2-1, with 8 bases lining up with TRBD2. The CDR3 loop spans 15 amino acids. Germline CDR1 is SGHDT and CDR2 is YYEEEE. V was pared by 3 bases and J by 7 bases, with 9 bases of the junction left unmatched. The CDR3 DNA follows: TGTGCCAGCAGCTCGGGACTAGAGCTCAAAAATGAGCAGTTCTTC. Amino acids: CASSSGLELKNEQFF.

V and J are TRBV29-1 and TRBJ2-7; a weak D match, TRBD2 (6 bases). V was shortened by 4 bases and J by 7 bases, with 17 bases between the two germline ends. The CDR3 has 13 residues. Germline V gives CDR1 SQVTM, CDR2 ANQGSEA. CDR3 DNA: TGCAGCGTTGGCGCCTACCTTGGAGGGGAGCAGTACTTC. Translating gives CSVGAYLGGEQYF.

Worth noting for this clonotype: A clone one base away is much larger, so this may be a read error. The chain combines TRBV19 with TRBJ1-2; possibly TRBD1 for D (6 bases). V lost 11 bases, J lost 9 bases, and 25 bases lay in between. This CDR3 is built from 14 residues. The germline V gene has CDR1 LNHDA and CDR2 SQIVND (reference sequence). The chain's CDR3 is CAGTPVGGRTSYTF. The CDR3 DNA reads TGTGCCGGTACTCCCGTTGGGGGGCGCACCAGCTACACCTTC.

V gene TRBV5-1 combines with J gene TRBJ1-4, with 9 bases fitting TRBD1. Germline V gene sequence: CDR1 SGHRS, CDR2 YFSETQ. The CDR3 runs to 14 residues. After removal of 4 bases from V and 5 bases from J, the junction contained 3 bases not matched to a gene. The CDR3 loop reads CASSTGTGNEKLFF. The CDR3 coding sequence is TGCGCCAGCAGCACTGGGACAGGGAATGAAAAACTGTTTTTT.

Only a few counts were recorded for this clonotype. The V call is TRBV12-3 or TRBV12-4, the J call TRBJ2-5; D is perhaps TRBD2 (5 bases). The CDR3 extends over 13 amino acids. V lost 5 bases to trimming and J lost 5 bases, with 12 bases between them. The CDR3 reads CASSRWTAETQYF. CDR3 bases: TGTGCCAGCAGTCGCTGGACTGCTGAGACCCAGTACTTC.

The chain employs TRBV28 and TRBJ1-4; D ambiguous. This CDR3 has 13 residues. Germline CDR1 MDHEN, CDR2 SYDVKM. The ends were cut back, 5 bases at V and 5 bases at J, with 9 bases in the middle. CDR3 DNA sequence: TGTGCCAGCAGTCGGACGCGGAATGAAAAACTGTTTTTT. It translates to CASSRTRNEKLFF.

The chain combines TRBV20-1 with TRBJ2-7, with 9 bases matching TRBD1. V gave up 0 bases and J gave up 2 bases; unmatched junction bases: 5. CDR1 is DFQATT, CDR2 SNEGSKA, per germline (reference sequence). This CDR3 has 15 amino acids. This CDR3 reads CSARDITGGAYEQYF. CDR3 DNA sequence: TGCAGTGCTAGAGATATAACAGGGGGCGCCTACGAGCAGTACTTC.

This clonotype was observed a few times. The chain has TRBV4-1 and TRBJ2-7, with D possibly being TRBD1 (6 bases). V shed 1 base and J shed 0 bases, with 13 bases lying between them. The CDR3 consists of 16 residues. In germline, CDR1 is MGHRA, CDR2 YSYEKL. This CDR3 reads CASSQGRTGSSYEQYF. The CDR3, as DNA: TGCGCCAGCAGCCAAGGCCGAACAGGGAGCTCCTACGAGCAGTACTTC.

Concerning this clonotype: The germline gene is not matched at one end of the junction; a read error may be the cause. The chain is built from TRBV4-1 and TRBJ1-2; a weak D match, TRBD1 (5 bases). CDR1 and CDR2 (germline): MGHRA, YSYEKL. CDR3 size: 17 residues. The CDR3 region is CTSSQEGEGMTHYGYTF. The CDR3 coding sequence is TGCACCAGCAGCCAAGAAGGGGAAGGGATGACCCACTATGGCTACACCTTC.

A note on this clonotype: One junction end does not reproduce the germline sequence, and a read error may be involved. The chain employs TRBV3-1 and TRBJ2-7; TRBD1 aligns across 12 bases. The CDR3 runs 16 residues. CDR1 and CDR2 from the germline V gene are LGHDT and YNNKEL (reference sequence). CDR3 in DNA: TGTGCCAGCAGCCCTTCCGGGACAGGGGGCGTATACGGGCAGTACTTC. It translates to CASSPSGTGGVYGQYF.

The genes are TRBV30 and TRBJ1-2, with D unclear. The ends were cut back, 4 bases at V and 7 bases at J, with 13 bases in the middle. Germline V CDR1 and CDR2: GTSNPN, SVGIG (reference sequence). The CDR3 is 12 residues long. The CDR3 DNA is TGTGCCTGGACTCCGAAGATCGGTGGCTACACCTTC. It yields the protein CAWTPKIGGYTF.

The rearrangement uses TRBV6-6 and TRBJ1-5; no reliable D call. V shed 6 bases and J shed 5 bases, with 5 bases lying between them. This CDR3 region has 11 residues. Germline V gives CDR1 MNHNY, CDR2 SVGAGI (reference sequence). The CDR3 spells CASRRDQPQHF. Written as DNA, the CDR3 is TGTGCCAGCAGGCGGGATCAGCCCCAGCATTTT.

This clonotype appeared many times. This chain uses TRBV7-2 with TRBJ2-7; 8 nucleotides line up with TRBD1. The trim removed 1 base at V and 3 bases at J, leaving 8 bases unmatched. CDR3 size: 16 residues. CDR1 and CDR2 from the germline V gene are SGHTA and FQGNSA. The CDR3 DNA reads as TGTGCCAGCAGCTTAGGAAGCCCTACAGGGGGCTACGAGCAGTACTTC. This gives the protein CASSLGSPTGGYEQYF.

The chain carries TRBV2 and TRBJ2-7, with TRBD1 matching 8 bases. Per the germline V gene, CDR1 is SNHLY and CDR2 is FYNNEI. This CDR3 has 14 amino acids. Unmatched junction bases numbered 6, after V lost 6 bases and J lost 2 bases. The CDR3 here is CASRVGQGAYEQYF. Here the CDR3 DNA reads TGTGCCAGCAGGGTCGGACAGGGAGCCTACGAGCAGTACTTC.

V usage is TRBV21-1 and J usage is TRBJ2-5. TRBV21-1 is marked as a pseudogene. CDR3 length: 14 residues. The CDR3 sequence is CASSRNGERETQYF. CDR3 in DNA: TGTGCCAGCAGCCGAAACGGGGAACGAGAGACCCAGTACTTC.

This clonotype was counted at least ten times. The J gene is TRBJ2-1, the V gene TRBV29-1, with a tentative D call TRBD1 (5 bases). Looked up from germline, CDR1 is SQVTM and CDR2 is ANQGSEA. With 7 bases removed from V and 4 bases from J, the gap between germline ends came to 11 bases. CDR3 length equals 12 residues. For the CDR3, the DNA is TGCAGCGCTGGGGCTTTATACAATGAGCAGTTCTTC. It encodes CSAGALYNEQFF.

The V gene is TRBV7-2, the J gene TRBJ1-1; 8 bases are shared with TRBD1. The CDR3 is 15 residues long. Germline V gene sequence: CDR1 SGHTA, CDR2 FQGNSA. The V and J ends lost 5 bases and 1 base, in that order; junction bases with no gene match: 6. CDR3 sequence (DNA): TGTGCCAGCAGCCCGGCGACAGGGGCGAACACTGAAGCTTTCTTT. Translated: CASSPATGANTEAFF.

This clonotype showed up many times. V usage is TRBV7-8 and J usage is TRBJ2-3, with D perhaps matching TRBD2 (6 bases). CDR1 SGHVS and CDR2 FQNEAQ come from the germline V gene. V dropped 2 bases and J dropped 2 bases, with 14 bases sitting between them. CDR3 size: 16 residues. CDR3 in amino acids: CASSLRDLFYTDTQYF. CDR3 nucleotides: TGTGCCAGCAGCTTAAGGGACTTATTTTACACAGATACGCAGTATTTT.

The genes are TRBV12-3 or TRBV12-4 and TRBJ1-1; D ambiguous. Trimming cost V 3 bases and J 4 bases, with 9 bases left between them. The CDR3 totals 13 residues. The CDR3: CASSFRRFTEAFF. The CDR3 DNA is TGTGCCAGCAGTTTTAGGAGATTCACTGAAGCTTTCTTT.

Only one count was recorded for this clonotype. A junction boundary mismatches the germline segment, possibly from a read error. The chain has TRBV12-5 and TRBJ2-6, with D perhaps matching TRBD1 (5 bases). The length of the CDR3 is 17 residues. Germline V CDR1 and CDR2: LGHNT, FRNRAP. CDR3 DNA sequence: TGTGCTAGTGGTTCGGGCGTCTCCAGCTCTGGGGCCAACGTCCGGACTTTC. Amino acids: CASGSGVSSSGANVRTF.

This clonotype came up many times. This chain uses TRBV7-2 with TRBJ2-7; D could derive from TRBD1 or TRBD2 (5 bases each). From germline, CDR1 is SGHTA and CDR2 FQGNSA. This CDR3 has 15 amino acids. The V and J ends lost 5 bases and 9 bases respectively, with 23 bases between them. CDR3 bases: TGTGCCAGCAGCCCTCCCGGGACGGCGGCAATGCCGCAGTACTTC. This codes for CASSPPGTAAMPQYF. The full variable domain, rest sourced from reference TRBV7-2 and TRBJ2-7, is GAGVSQSPSNKVTEKGKDVELRCDPISGHTALYWYRQSLGQGLEFLIYFQGNSAPDKSGLPSDRFSAERTGGSVSTLTIQRTQQEDSAVYLCASSPPGTAAMPQYFGPGTRLTVT.

The sample holds many counts of this clonotype. CDR3 nucleotides: TGTGCCAGCAGTTTCAGTAATCAGCCCCAGCATTTT. The encoded protein is CASSFSNQPQHF. This sequence joins TRBV7-2 and TRBJ1-5; no definite D call. This CDR3 is built from 12 residues. The germline V and J ends were trimmed by 6 bases and 4 bases, with 7 bases remaining between them. CDR1 SGHTA and CDR2 FQGNSA come from the germline V gene.

This clonotype was seen a handful of times. The chain employs TRBV27 and TRBJ2-6; D not resolved. Germline loops: CDR1 MNHEY, CDR2 SMNVEV (reference sequence). Between the trimmed V and J ends, which lost 5 bases and 2 bases, there was a span of 16 bases. The length of the CDR3 is 17 residues. This chain's CDR3 is CASSTPSRKPGANVLTF. CDR3 in DNA: TGTGCCAGCAGTACCCCTTCCCGGAAGCCTGGGGCCAACGTCCTGACTTTC. The full variable domain, rest sourced from reference TRBV27 and TRBJ2-6, is EAQVTQNPRYLITVTGKKLTVTCSQNMNHEYMSWYRQDPGLGLRQIYYSMNVEVTDKGDVPEGYKVSRKEKRNFPLILESPSPNQTSLYFCASSTPSRKPGANVLTFGAGSRLTVL.

Comment on this clonotype: Relative to the germline gene, one junction end is altered; a read error may explain this. The CDR3 here is CATSKATGFSYEQYF. The CDR3 DNA sequence: TGCGCCACCAGCAAGGCGACAGGCTTCTCCTACGAGCAGTACTTC. This chain uses TRBV15 with TRBJ2-7; weak D call: TRBD1 (6 bases). The V gene's germline CDR1 is LNHNV and CDR2 YYDKDF (reference sequence). The CDR3 runs 15 residues. Drawing the rest from reference TRBV15 and TRBJ2-7, the complete variable domain is DAMVIQNPRYQVTQFGKPVTLSCSQTLNHNVMYWYQQKSSQAPKLLFHYYDKDFNNEADTPDNFQSRRPNTSFCFLDIRSPGLGDTAMYLCATSKATGFSYEQYFGPGTRLTVT.

This chain uses TRBV4-1 with TRBJ1-4, with a weak D call TRBD1 (5 bases). The V gene lost 1 base and the J gene lost 10 bases, with 10 bases spanning the gap. The germline gives CDR1 MGHRA, CDR2 YSYEKL. The CDR3 length is 13 residues. This CDR3 is CASSQGGGGKLFF. The CDR3 DNA sequence: TGCGCCAGCAGCCAAGGCGGGGGGGGAAAACTGTTTTTT.

The chain joins TRBV7-7 to TRBJ2-3; 11 bases map to TRBD2. The trim removed 5 bases at V and 7 bases at J, leaving 8 bases unmatched. Germline V lookup: CDR1 SSHAT, CDR2 FNYEAQ (reference sequence). The CDR3 is 15 residues long. The CDR3 reads CASSPQGLAGNTQYF. DNA of the CDR3: TGTGCCAGCAGCCCACAAGGACTAGCGGGTAATACGCAGTATTTT. Drawing the rest from reference TRBV7-7 and TRBJ2-3, the complete variable domain is GAGVSQSPRYKVTKRGQDVTLRCDPISSHATLYWYQQALGQGPEFLTYFNYEAQPDKSGLPSDRFSAERPEGSISTLTIQRTEQRDSAMYRCASSPQGLAGNTQYFGPGTRLTVL.

On this clonotype itself: This could be a read error, since a much larger clone is one nucleotide away. The genes are TRBV15 and TRBJ2-3; 7 nucleotides line up with TRBD2. Germline lookup yields CDR1 LNHNV and CDR2 YYDKDF (reference sequence). The CDR3 sequence is 14 residues long. V was pared by 4 bases and J by 5 bases, with 6 bases of the junction left unmatched. CDR3 coding DNA: TGTGCCACCAGCAAACTAACGGGGGGAGATACGCAGTATTTT. Its protein is CATSKLTGGDTQYF.

Many counts were recorded for this clonotype. The rearrangement links TRBV5-1 to TRBJ2-7; D call uncertain. The CDR3 extends over 14 amino acids. V gave up 4 bases and J gave up 2 bases, with 13 bases separating them. Germline CDR1 reads SGHRS; CDR2 reads YFSETQ. CDR3 loop: CASSPSASTYEQYF. CDR3 coding DNA: TGCGCCAGCAGCCCATCGGCTTCTACCTACGAGCAGTACTTC.

About this clonotype: The junction differs from germline at one of its ends, possibly a read error. The V gene is TRBV11-2, the J gene TRBJ2-1; TRBD2 matches 11 bases. CDR3 length: 16 amino acids. Germline V gene sequence: CDR1 SGHAT, CDR2 FQNNGV. In nucleotides, the CDR3 is TGTGCCAGCAGCTCGCTAGCGGGGGGACATCGGAATGAGCAGGTCTTC. Translating gives CASSSLAGGHRNEQVF.

The table lists this clonotype with a few counts. The V gene is TRBV7-2, the J gene TRBJ2-1; D is possibly TRBD2 (6 bases). CDR1 is SGHTA and CDR2 is FQGNSA in the germline V gene. Deletions cut 5 bases from V and 2 bases from J, with 22 bases between. The CDR3 extends over 18 amino acids. CDR3 loop: CASSLRAGFSLTYNEQFF. The CDR3 bases are TGTGCCAGCAGCCTCCGAGCGGGCTTCTCTCTTACCTACAATGAGCAGTTCTTC.